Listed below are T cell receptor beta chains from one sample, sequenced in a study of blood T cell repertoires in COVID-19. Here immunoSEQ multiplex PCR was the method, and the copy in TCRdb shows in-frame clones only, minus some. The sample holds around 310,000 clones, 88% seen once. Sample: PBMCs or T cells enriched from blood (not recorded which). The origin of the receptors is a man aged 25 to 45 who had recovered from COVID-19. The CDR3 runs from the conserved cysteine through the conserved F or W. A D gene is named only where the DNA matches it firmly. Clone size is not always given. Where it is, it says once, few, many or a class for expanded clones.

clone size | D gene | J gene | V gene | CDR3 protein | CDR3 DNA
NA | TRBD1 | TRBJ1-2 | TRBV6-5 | CASSYSTGTGAYGYTF | TGTGCCAGCAGTTACTCTACCGGGACAGGGGCCTATGGCTACACCTTC
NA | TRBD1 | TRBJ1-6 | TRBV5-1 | CASSSADRVYNSPLHF | TGCGCCAGCAGCTCAGCGGACAGGGTTTATAATTCACCCCTCCACTTT
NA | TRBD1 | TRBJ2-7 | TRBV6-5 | CASSYSGTGVGYEQYF | TGTGCCAGCAGTTACTCAGGGACAGGGGTTGGGTACGAGCAGTACTTC
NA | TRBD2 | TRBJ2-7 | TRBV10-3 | CAISEAPSAGGAFEQYF | TGTGCCATCAGTGAGGCCCCTAGCGCCGGGGGGGCCTTCGAGCAGTACTTC
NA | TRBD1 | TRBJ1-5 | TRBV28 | CASSLNTGDLYSNQPQHF | TGTGCCAGCAGTTTAAATACAGGGGACCTGTATAGCAATCAGCCCCAGCATTTT
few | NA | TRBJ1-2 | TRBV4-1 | CASSQRRSPGRMDSTNYGYTF | TGCGCCAGCAGCCAGAGACGGTCTCCCGGGAGGATGGATTCCACTAACTATGGCTACACCTTC
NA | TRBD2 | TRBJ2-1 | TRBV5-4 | CASSLGLAGGGSYNEQFF | TGTGCCAGCAGCTTGGGACTAGCGGGGGGGGGCTCCTACAATGAGCAGTTCTTC
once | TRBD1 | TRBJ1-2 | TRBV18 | CASSPGTAHYGYTF | TGTGCCAGCTCACCAGGGACAGCACACTATGGCTACACCTTC
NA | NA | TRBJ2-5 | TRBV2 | CASSEQQEQETQYF | TGTGCCAGCAGTGAACAACAGGAGCAGGAGACCCAGTACTTC
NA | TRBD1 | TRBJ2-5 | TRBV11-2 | CASSAGTVQETQYF | TGTGCCAGCAGCGCTGGGACAGTACAAGAGACCCAGTACTTC
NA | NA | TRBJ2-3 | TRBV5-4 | CASSAGLHTDTQYF | TGTGCCAGCAGCGCGGGACTTCACACAGATACGCAGTATTTT
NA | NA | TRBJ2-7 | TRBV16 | CASSQTGTYEQYF | TGTGCCAGCAGCCAAACAGGGACCTACGAGCAGTACTTC
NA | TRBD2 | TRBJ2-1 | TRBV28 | CASSPLTSGGNNEQFF | TGTGCCAGCAGTCCGCTCACTAGCGGGGGGAACAATGAGCAGTTCTTC
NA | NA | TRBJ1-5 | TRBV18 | CASSPQAGDYPPQHF | TGTGCCAGCTCACCACAGGCAGGGGATTACCCTCCCCAGCATTTT
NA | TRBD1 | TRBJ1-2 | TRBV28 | CASSWGQGYGYTF | TGTGCCAGCAGTTGGGGACAGGGTTATGGCTACACCTTC
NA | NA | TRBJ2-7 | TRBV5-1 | CASSGGLLSEQYF | TGCGCCAGCAGCGGGGGACTTCTGAGCGAGCAGTACTTC
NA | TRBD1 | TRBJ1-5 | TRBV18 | CASSTTGFNQPQHF | TGTGCCAGCTCAACGACAGGGTTCAATCAGCCCCAGCATTTT
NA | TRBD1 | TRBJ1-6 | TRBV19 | CASSPGGAGNSPLHF | TGTGCCAGTAGTCCAGGGGGAGCTGGGAATTCACCCCTCCACTTT
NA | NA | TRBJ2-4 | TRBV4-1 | CASSQVLKGSKNIQYF | TGCGCCAGCAGCCAAGTTCTCAAGGGGTCCAAAAACATTCAGTACTTC
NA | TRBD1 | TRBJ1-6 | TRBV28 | CASSFTGDNSPLHF | TGTGCCAGCAGTTTCACAGGGGACAATTCACCCCTCCACTTT
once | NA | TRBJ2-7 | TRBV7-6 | CASSSSMTPHEQYF | TGTGCCAGCAGCTCATCTATGACTCCCCACGAGCAGTACTTC
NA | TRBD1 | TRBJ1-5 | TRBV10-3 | CAISDSDRGYSNQPQHF | TGTGCCATCAGTGATTCGGACAGGGGATATAGCAATCAGCCCCAGCATTTT
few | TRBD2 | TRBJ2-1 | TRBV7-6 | CASSLPSGAGEQFF | TGTGCCAGCAGCTTACCTAGCGGGGCCGGGGAGCAGTTCTTC
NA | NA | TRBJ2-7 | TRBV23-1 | CASSQSSGAHEQYF | TGCGCCAGCAGTCAATCTTCAGGGGCCCACGAGCAGTACTTC
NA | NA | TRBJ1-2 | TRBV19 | CASSIGGVYGYTF | TGTGCCAGTAGTATTGGAGGGGTCTATGGCTACACCTTC
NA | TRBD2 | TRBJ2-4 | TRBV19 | CASSATSELAKNIQYF | TGTGCCAGTAGTGCAACTAGCGAACTAGCCAAAAACATTCAGTACTTC
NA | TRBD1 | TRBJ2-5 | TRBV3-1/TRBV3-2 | CASKHRGEETQYF | TGTGCCAGCAAGCACAGGGGGGAGGAGACCCAGTACTTC
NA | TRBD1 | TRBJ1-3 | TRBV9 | CASGEGAAENTIYF | TGTGCCAGCGGAGAGGGGGCGGCTGAAAACACCATATATTTT
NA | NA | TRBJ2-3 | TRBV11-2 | CASSDAAGTDTQYF | TGTGCCAGCAGCGACGCGGCAGGGACAGATACGCAGTATTTT
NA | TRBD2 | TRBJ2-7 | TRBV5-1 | CASSPAGGAGEQYF | TGCGCCAGCAGCCCCGCGGGGGGGGCTGGGGAGCAGTACTTC
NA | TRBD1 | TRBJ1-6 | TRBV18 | CASSLGQGRNSPLHF | TGTGCCAGCTCACTGGGACAGGGAAGAAATTCACCCCTCCACTTT
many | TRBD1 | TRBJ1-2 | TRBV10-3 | CAISDQGANYGYTF | TGTGCCATCAGTGACCAGGGGGCGAACTATGGCTACACCTTC
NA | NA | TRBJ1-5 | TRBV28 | CASSLEANQPQHF | TGTGCCAGCAGTTTAGAGGCCAATCAGCCCCAGCATTTT
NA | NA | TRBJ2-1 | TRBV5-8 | CASSSATGFGNEQFF | TGTGCCAGCAGCTCGGCCACAGGGTTTGGCAATGAGCAGTTCTTC
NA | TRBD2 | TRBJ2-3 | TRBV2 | CASRSTSGGVTDTQYF | TGTGCCAGCAGATCTACTAGCGGGGGGGTCACAGATACGCAGTATTTT
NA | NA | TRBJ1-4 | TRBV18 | CASSNGAGTLNEKLFF | TGTGCCAGCTCAAATGGGGCCGGGACACTGAATGAAAAACTGTTTTTT
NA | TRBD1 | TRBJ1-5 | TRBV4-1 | CASSQGDRATQPQHF | TGCGCCAGCAGCCAAGGCGACAGGGCTACTCAGCCCCAGCATTTT
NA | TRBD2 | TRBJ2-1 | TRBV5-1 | CASSLVGLGLAGGQGEQFF | TGCGCCAGCAGCTTGGTTGGACTAGGACTAGCGGGGGGGCAAGGGGAGCAGTTCTTC
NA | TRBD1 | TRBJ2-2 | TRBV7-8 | CASSLDIGGRELFF | TGTGCCAGCAGCTTAGATATAGGGGGCAGGGAGCTGTTTTTT
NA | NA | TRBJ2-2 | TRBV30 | CAWTFVNTGELFF | TGTGCCTGGACCTTCGTGAACACCGGGGAGCTGTTTTTT
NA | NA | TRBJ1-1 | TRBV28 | CASSQYRENPEAFF | TGTGCCAGCAGTCAATACAGGGAGAACCCTGAAGCTTTCTTT
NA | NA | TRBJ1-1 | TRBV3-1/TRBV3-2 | CASSIPGVFAEAFF | TGTGCCAGCAGTATACCAGGGGTTTTCGCTGAAGCTTTCTTT
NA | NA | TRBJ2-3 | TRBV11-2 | CASSQITGGRTDTQYF | TGTGCCAGCAGCCAAATTACGGGGGGCCGCACAGATACGCAGTATTTT
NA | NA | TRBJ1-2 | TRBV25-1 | CASSEYRTQGSDDYGYTF | TGTGCCAGCAGTGAATATAGGACCCAGGGGAGCGACGACTATGGCTACACCTTC
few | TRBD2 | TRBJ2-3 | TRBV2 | CASSDQRGALTTQYF | TGTGCCAGCAGTGATCAGCGGGGGGCCCTCACTACGCAGTATTTT
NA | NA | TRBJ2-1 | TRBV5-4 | CASSLVPLANEQFF | TGTGCCAGCAGCTTGGTTCCCCTAGCCAATGAGCAGTTCTTC
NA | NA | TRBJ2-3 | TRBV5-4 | CASSLSLGADTQYF | TGTGCCAGCAGCTTAAGCCTCGGGGCAGATACGCAGTATTTT
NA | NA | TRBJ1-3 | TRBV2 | CASSDGSPIYF | TGTGCCAGCAGTGACGGGAGCCCCATATATTTT
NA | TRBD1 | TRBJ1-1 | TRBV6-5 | CASSLTGINTEAFF | TGTGCCAGCAGTCTGACAGGGATCAACACTGAAGCTTTCTTT
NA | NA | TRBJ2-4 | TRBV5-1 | CASSLGQQASIQYF | TGCGCCAGCAGCTTGGGTCAGCAAGCGAGCATTCAGTACTTC